The sequence of this T cell receptor (beta chain) was determined in a study of T-cell reconstitution after alpha-beta-depleted transplantation in children. During its preparation, the TCRbeta library received unique molecular identifiers. MiXCR, run by TCRdb on the PCR reads, gives a single entry per CDR3 protein. The data contain hundreds of thousands of distinct CDR3 sequences, 12% of them singletons. Germline CDR1 and CDR2: DFQATT and SNEGSKA (reference sequence). There are 18 residues in the CDR3. V was pared by 3 bases and J by 1 base, with 9 bases of the junction left unmatched. The chain employs TRBV20-1 and TRBJ2-2; 12 positions match TRBD1. The sequencing here drew on PBMCs from the stem cell graft donor, taken from the stem cell graft. The TCR originated in a human donor who donated a stem cell graft to a child with acute lymphoblastic leukemia. CDR3 loop: CSARSRDRGPQNTGELFF. The CDR3 DNA sequence: TGCAGTGCTAGGTCTCGGGACAGGGGGCCTCAGAACACCGGGGAGCTGTTTTTT.